This T cell receptor beta chain came from a study of shared clonotypes between healthy human individuals (dated by TCRdb to 2020 to 2022). Context from the whole study: The cohort comprised a couple of women and a few men aged 18 to 49 years. For each donor, three plates each were used for CD4 naive and CD4 memory, two plates were used for CD8 naive, and one plate was used for CD8 memory. The study deeply sequenced blood TCR repertoires of five healthy adults to estimate repertoire size and the extent of clonotype sharing between individuals. Different laboratories and diverse techniques were used to prepare libraries and sequence TCR repertoires, to increase sequencing depth and limit assay-specific biases. Between about 0.94 and 8.9 billion PBMCs per donor were obtained by leukapheresis. Overall study outcomes, separate from this receptor: Sharing across a handful of donors was observed for about 5% of naive CD4, 3% to 4% of naive CD8, 2.3% of memory CD4, and around 0.44% of memory CD8 clonotypes. Higher generation probabilities were observed for clonotypes shared by all four sorted-subset donors than for non-shared clonotypes. Because the study included only a small number of donors, the genetic and exposure-history diversity represented was limited. Rarefaction of sorted-subset datasets indicated incomplete sequencing despite the large sequencing depth. Sampling was limited to blood, and TCR repertoires in tissue likely differ from TCR repertoires in blood. Larger estimated clonotype richness was generally found for naive subsets than for memory subsets. Pairwise subsampling led to the expectation that sequencing depth would affect the degree of clonotype sharing among donors.

CD8 naive samples were CD45RO-negative cells positively selected for CCR7, giving a CD45RA+CCR7+ population that excluded TemRA cells. The donors were healthy, HIV-negative adults who had no recently reported acute infections or vaccinations. Only Caucasian adults living in Nashville, Tennessee, USA were represented among the donors. Blood was collected by leukapheresis, and PBMCs were isolated by Ficoll-Histopaque density gradient centrifugation and then cryopreserved in liquid nitrogen vapor phase. Analytical flow cytometry was used to check the purity and quantity of each magnetically sorted T cell population. Genomic DNA was isolated from every sorted fraction and measured by UV absorbance on a Nanodrop 2000c. About this clone itself: Its antigen is still unknown. Within one base of it there is no much larger clone, and no base qualities were kept.

V is shortened by 5 bases, J by 6 bases, and the region joining them spans 10 bases. According to the germline V gene (reference sequence), CDR1 reads SEHNR and CDR2 reads FQNEAQ. The CDR3 runs 13 residues from the cysteine to the phenylalanine. Only the CDR3 part of the read is kept: 39 bases, read in frame from the first base. Using the deep immunoSEQ assay, multiplex PCR amplified TCR CDR3 regions from genomic DNA. Extracted genomic DNA from each cell subset was spread evenly across all wells of several immunoSEQ 96-well plates, with each plate serving as a replicate. For sorted subsets, each replicate PCR was loaded with approximately 0.2 ug genomic DNA, equivalent to 25,000 to 35,000 T cell genomes. The purified libraries were quantified using a Qubit 3.0 fluorometer, sized with a Bioanalyzer 2100, and then quantified again using the KAPA Library Quantification kit. A separate single-read 150-cycle Illumina NextSeq 550 flow cell was used to sequence each immunoSEQ 96-well plate. The source study handled its data this way. Because only junctional sequences without quality scores were contained in the immunoSEQ output, filtering matching that applied to full-length reads could not be performed. To assign V/J genes and CDR3, sequences were annotated against IMGT germline references using PyIR, a Python wrapper for IgBLAST v1.9. Any read was removed if the V/J assignment was weak (E-value above 1e-6), the CDR3 was missing, or the read contained stop codons, out-of-frame junctions, or ambiguous translated residues. V3J clonotypes were defined by identical inferred V gene, J gene, and CDR3 amino acid sequence. The percentage overlap between two repertoires was calculated by dividing the number of shared unique clonotypes by the size of the smaller repertoire. RTK rarefaction, the Chao1 estimator, and Recon v2.1 estimates of unobserved clonotypes were used to assess repertoire richness. OLGA was used to compute generation probabilities for all TCRbeta clonotypes that the gDNA method yielded from a few donors. TCRdb obtained this table from immuneACCESS and retained in-frame rearrangements with V and J assigned. These tables miss some clones; where compared with another copy, unresolved V genes account for less than half of the shortfall, and the remainder is unexplained. The V and J calls and clone size were taken over from that table, and D and trimming were inferred from the DNA. The sample table records millions of clones; about 93% of these occur just once. 1.5% to 2% of the sample belongs to the ten largest clones.

Recombination joined TRBV7-9 with TRBJ2-2; possibly the D gene is TRBD2, per 6 matching bases. The sequenced material came from naive CD8+ T cells from PBMCs. According to the study, the label for this sample's cell subset or site signals: CD45RA+CCR7+. This receptor was identified in a man aged 18 to 35 in good health. Some clones in this sample may be carry-over from other donors' samples. The DNA reads as follows: TGTGCCAGCAGCCCTGGGACTTCCGGGGAGCTGTTTTTT. It codes for CASSPGTSGELFF.